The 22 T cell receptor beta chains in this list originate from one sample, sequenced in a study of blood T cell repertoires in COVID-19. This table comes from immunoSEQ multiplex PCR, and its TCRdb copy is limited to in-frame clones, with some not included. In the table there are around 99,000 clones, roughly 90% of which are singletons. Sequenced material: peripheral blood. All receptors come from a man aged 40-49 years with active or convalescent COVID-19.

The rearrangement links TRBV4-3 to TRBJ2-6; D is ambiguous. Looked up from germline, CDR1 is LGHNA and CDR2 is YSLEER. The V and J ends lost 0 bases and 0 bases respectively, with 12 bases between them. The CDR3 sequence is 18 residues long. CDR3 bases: TGCGCCAGCAGCCAAGACCGATTACTGTTCTCTGGGGCCAACGTCCTGACTTTC. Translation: CASSQDRLLFSGANVLTF.

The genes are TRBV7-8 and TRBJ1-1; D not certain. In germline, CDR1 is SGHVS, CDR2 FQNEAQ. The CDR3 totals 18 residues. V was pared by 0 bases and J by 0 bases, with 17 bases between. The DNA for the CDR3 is TGTGCCAGCAGCTTAGCGCTTAGTCTGTCCCTCATGAACACTGAAGCTTTCTTT. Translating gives CASSLALSLSLMNTEAFF.

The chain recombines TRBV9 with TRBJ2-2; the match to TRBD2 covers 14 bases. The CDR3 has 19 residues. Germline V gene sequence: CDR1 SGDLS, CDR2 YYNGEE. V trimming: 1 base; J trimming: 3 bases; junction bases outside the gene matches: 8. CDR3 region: CASSVPGLAGGVDTGELFF. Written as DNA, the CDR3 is TGTGCCAGCAGCGTACCCGGACTAGCGGGAGGAGTGGACACCGGGGAGCTGTTTTTT.

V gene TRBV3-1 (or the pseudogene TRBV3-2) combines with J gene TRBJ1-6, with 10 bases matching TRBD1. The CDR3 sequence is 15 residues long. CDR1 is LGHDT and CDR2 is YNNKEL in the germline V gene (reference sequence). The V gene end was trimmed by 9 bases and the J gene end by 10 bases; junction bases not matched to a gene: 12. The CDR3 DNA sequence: TGTGCCAGTAGGTCTACCGGGACAGGGGCCTCACCCCTCCACTTT. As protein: CASRSTGTGASPLHF.

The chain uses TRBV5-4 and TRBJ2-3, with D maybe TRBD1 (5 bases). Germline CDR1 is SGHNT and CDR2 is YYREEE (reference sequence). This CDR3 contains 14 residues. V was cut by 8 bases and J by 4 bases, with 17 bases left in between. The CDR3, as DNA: TGTGCCAGTGGAAAAGGACATTACGCAGATACGCAGTATTTT. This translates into CASGKGHYADTQYF.

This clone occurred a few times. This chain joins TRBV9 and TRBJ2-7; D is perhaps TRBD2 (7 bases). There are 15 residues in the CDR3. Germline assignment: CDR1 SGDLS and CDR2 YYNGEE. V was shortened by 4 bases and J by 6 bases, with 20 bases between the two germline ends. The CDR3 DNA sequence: TGTGCCAGCAGCCCCCCCTGGGGGGCGGGAGCCGAGCAGTACTTC. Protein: CASSPPWGAGAEQYF.

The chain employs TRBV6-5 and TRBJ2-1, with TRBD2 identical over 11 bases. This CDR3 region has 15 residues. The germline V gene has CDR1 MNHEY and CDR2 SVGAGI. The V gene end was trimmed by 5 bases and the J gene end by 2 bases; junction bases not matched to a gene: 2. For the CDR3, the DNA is TGTGCCAGCAGTAGGGGACTAGCGGCCTACAATGAGCAGTTCTTC. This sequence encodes CASSRGLAAYNEQFF.

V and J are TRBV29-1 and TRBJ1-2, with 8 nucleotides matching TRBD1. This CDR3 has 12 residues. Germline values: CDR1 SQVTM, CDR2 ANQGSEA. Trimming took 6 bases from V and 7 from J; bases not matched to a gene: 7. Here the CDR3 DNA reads TGCAGCGTCGGAAATACAGGGGGTGGCTACACCTTC. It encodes CSVGNTGGGYTF.

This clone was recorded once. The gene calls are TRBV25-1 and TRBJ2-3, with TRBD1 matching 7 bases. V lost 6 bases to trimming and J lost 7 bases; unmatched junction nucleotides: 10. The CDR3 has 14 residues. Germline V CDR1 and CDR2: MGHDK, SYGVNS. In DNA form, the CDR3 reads TGTGCCAGCAGACTTACGGAACAGGGGTATACGCAGTATTTT. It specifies CASRLTEQGYTQYF.

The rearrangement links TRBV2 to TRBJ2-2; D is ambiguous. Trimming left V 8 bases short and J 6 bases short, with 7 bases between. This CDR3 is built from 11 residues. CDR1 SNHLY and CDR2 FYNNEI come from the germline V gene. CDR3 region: CASDISGELFF. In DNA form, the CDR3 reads TGTGCCAGCGACATTTCCGGGGAGCTGTTTTTT.

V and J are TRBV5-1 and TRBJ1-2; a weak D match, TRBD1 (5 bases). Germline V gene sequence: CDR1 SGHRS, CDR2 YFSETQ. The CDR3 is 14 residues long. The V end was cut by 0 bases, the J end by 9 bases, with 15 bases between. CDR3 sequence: CASSLEGVDSSYTF. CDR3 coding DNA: TGCGCCAGCAGCTTGGAGGGTGTAGACAGCAGCTACACCTTC.

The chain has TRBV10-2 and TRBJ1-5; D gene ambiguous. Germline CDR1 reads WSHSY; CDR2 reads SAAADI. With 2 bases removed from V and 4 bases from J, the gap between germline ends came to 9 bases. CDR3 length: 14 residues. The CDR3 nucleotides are TGCGCCAGCAGTGAGAATGGGCAGAATCAGCCCCAGCATTTT. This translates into CASSENGQNQPQHF.

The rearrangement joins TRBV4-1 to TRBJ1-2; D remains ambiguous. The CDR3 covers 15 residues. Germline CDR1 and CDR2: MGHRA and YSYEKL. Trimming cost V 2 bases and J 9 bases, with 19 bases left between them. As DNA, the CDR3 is TGCGCCAGCAGCCAACCTATTCGGGGTAAACGGAGCTACACCTTC. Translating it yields CASSQPIRGKRSYTF.

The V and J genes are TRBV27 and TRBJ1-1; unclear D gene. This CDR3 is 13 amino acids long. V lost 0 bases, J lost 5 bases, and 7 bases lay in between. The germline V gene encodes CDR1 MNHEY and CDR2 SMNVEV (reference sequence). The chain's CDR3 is CASSLSAETEAFF. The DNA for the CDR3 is TGTGCCAGCAGTTTATCAGCCGAGACTGAAGCTTTCTTT.

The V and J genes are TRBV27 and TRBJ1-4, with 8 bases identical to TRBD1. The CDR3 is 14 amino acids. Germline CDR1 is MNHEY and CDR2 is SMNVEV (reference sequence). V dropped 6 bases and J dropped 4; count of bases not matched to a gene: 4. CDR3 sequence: CASSRTGINEKLFF. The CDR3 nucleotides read TGTGCCAGCAGCCGGACAGGGATTAATGAAAAACTGTTTTTT.

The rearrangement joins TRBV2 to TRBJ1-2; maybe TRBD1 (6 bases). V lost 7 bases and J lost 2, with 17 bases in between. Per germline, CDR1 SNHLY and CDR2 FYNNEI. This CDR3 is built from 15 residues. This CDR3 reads CASTEGGQTNYGYTF. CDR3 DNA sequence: TGTGCCAGCACCGAGGGGGGGCAGACCAACTATGGCTACACCTTC.

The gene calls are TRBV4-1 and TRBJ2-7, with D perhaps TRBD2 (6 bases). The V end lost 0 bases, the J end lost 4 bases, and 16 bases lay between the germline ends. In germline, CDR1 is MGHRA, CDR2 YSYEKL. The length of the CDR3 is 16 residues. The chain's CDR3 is CASSQDAGLAAYEQYF. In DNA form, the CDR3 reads TGCGCCAGCAGCCAAGATGCGGGACTCGCAGCTTACGAGCAGTACTTC.

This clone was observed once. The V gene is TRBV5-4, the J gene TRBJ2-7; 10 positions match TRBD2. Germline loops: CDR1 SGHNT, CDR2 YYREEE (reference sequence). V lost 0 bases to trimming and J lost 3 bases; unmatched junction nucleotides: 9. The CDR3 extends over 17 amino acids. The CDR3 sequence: CASSLDATSGHLYEQYF. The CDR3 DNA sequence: TGTGCCAGCAGCTTGGATGCGACTAGCGGGCACCTCTACGAGCAGTACTTC.

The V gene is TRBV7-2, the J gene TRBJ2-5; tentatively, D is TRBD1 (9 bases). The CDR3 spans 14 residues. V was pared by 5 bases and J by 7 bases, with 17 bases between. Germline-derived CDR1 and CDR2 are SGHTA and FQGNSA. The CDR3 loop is CASSPGQGLGTQYF. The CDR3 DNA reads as TGTGCCAGCAGCCCGGGACAGGGACTAGGGACCCAGTACTTC.

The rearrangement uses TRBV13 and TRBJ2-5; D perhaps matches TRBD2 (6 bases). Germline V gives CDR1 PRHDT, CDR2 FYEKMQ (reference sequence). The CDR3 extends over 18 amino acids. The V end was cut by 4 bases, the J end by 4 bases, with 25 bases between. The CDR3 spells CASSSRTTWKIRVETQYF. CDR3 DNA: TGTGCCAGCAGCTCGAGGACTACCTGGAAAATCCGGGTAGAGACCCAGTACTTC. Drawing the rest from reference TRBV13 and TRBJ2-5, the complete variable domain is AAGVIQSPRHLIKEKRETATLKCYPIPRHDTVYWYQQGPGQDPQFLISFYEKMQSDKGSIPDRFSAQQFSDYHSELNMSSLELGDSALYFCASSSRTTWKIRVETQYFGPGTRLLVL.

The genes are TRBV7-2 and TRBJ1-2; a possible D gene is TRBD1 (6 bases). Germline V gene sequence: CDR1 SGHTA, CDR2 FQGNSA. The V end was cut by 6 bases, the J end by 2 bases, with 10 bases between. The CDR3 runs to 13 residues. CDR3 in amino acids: CASRKTGNYGYTF. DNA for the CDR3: TGTGCCAGCAGGAAAACAGGGAACTATGGCTACACCTTC.

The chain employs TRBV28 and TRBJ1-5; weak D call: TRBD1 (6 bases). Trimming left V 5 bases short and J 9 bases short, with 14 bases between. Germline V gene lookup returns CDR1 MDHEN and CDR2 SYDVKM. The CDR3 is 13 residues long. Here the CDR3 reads CASSPTGGPPQHF. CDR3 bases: TGTGCCAGCAGTCCGACGGGGGGCCCGCCCCAGCATTTT.